The 8 T cell receptor beta chains in this list originate from one sample, sequenced in a study of blood T cell repertoires in COVID-19. Sequencing used immunoSEQ multiplex PCR; TCRdb keeps in-frame clones, though not all of them. The profile shows about 300,000 clones, 85% to 90% of them singletons. The sample taken for sequencing was PBMCs or T cells enriched from blood (not recorded which). Receptor source: a woman younger than 30 who had recovered from COVID-19.

This clone is a singleton in its sample. The chain employs TRBV6-6 and TRBJ1-6; 7 nucleotides align to TRBD1. V lost 6 bases, J lost 2 bases, and 19 bases stayed unmatched. Germline CDR1 MNHNY, CDR2 SVGAGI (reference sequence). The CDR3 spans 20 residues. The CDR3: CASSRWGKNRGGTYNSPLHF. The DNA for the CDR3 is TGTGCCAGCAGCCGGTGGGGGAAAAACAGGGGAGGCACCTATAATTCACCCCTCCACTTT.

J is TRBJ1-3 and V is TRBV3-1 (or the pseudogene TRBV3-2), with D possibly matching TRBD1 (6 bases). Trimming cost V 4 bases and J 2 bases, with 12 bases left between them. The CDR3 covers 15 residues. Germline V CDR1 and CDR2: LGHDT, YNNKEL (reference sequence). In nucleotides, the CDR3 is TGTGCCAGCAGCCGAGCTTGGGGGCCTGGAAACACCATATATTTT. It is translated as CASSRAWGPGNTIYF.

The chain carries TRBV11-3 and TRBJ1-1, with D possibly matching TRBD1 (6 bases). The length of the CDR3 is 14 residues. Deletions cut 5 bases from V and 1 base from J, with 11 bases between. Per germline, CDR1 SGHNT and CDR2 YENEEA. CDR3 bases: TGTGCCAGCAGCGCATCACAGGGGAACACTGAAGCTTTCTTT. It specifies CASSASQGNTEAFF.

The rearrangement uses TRBV10-2 and TRBJ1-5, with D possibly being TRBD1 (5 bases). V lost 3 bases and J 3 bases, leaving 9 bases between the germline ends. This CDR3 has 14 residues. CDR1 is WSHSY and CDR2 is SAAADI in the germline V gene. The CDR3 loop is CASSDREINQPQHF. CDR3 DNA: TGCGCCAGCAGTGACAGGGAAATCAATCAGCCCCAGCATTTT.

The genes are TRBV28 and TRBJ2-3; the match to TRBD2 covers 7 bases. With V trimmed by 8 bases and J by 1 base, 6 bases remained unmatched. Looked up from germline, CDR1 is MDHEN and CDR2 is SYDVKM. This CDR3 has 14 amino acids. CDR3 loop: CASDRGGGTDTQYF. CDR3 nucleotides: TGTGCCAGCGACCGGGGAGGGGGCACAGATACGCAGTATTTT.

The chain carries TRBV28 and TRBJ2-7, with 7 bases fitting TRBD1. The junction had 15 bases not matched to a gene; V was cut back by 6 bases and J by 4 bases. The CDR3 is 16 amino acids. Germline V gives CDR1 MDHEN, CDR2 SYDVKM. The CDR3 protein is CASRQNRGALLYEQYF. The DNA for the CDR3 is TGTGCCAGCAGACAGAACAGGGGAGCCCTCTTGTACGAGCAGTACTTC. Full variable domain (remainder filled in from reference TRBV28 and TRBJ2-7): DVKVTQSSRYLVKRTGEKVFLECVQDMDHENMFWYRQDPGLGLRLIYFSYDVKMKEKGDIPEGYSVSREKKERFSLILESASTNQTSMYLCASRQNRGALLYEQYFGPGTRLTVT.

The chain recombines TRBV3-1 (or the pseudogene TRBV3-2) with TRBJ1-2; 9 bases align to TRBD1. The CDR3 runs 16 residues. Germline lookup yields CDR1 LGHDT and CDR2 YNNKEL (reference sequence). V lost 1 base to trimming and J lost 2 bases; unmatched junction nucleotides: 5. The DNA of the CDR3 is TGTGCCAGCAGCCAAGTACCGGACAGGGGCAACTATGGCTACACCTTC. It codes for CASSQVPDRGNYGYTF.

V and J are TRBV11-3 and TRBJ1-2; 7 positions agree with TRBD1. Germline V gene lookup returns CDR1 SGHNT and CDR2 YENEEA. V was clipped by 0 bases and J by 8 bases; unmatched bases: 6. The CDR3 runs to 14 residues. CDR3: CASSLDGGGDGYTF. DNA for the CDR3: TGTGCCAGCAGCTTAGACGGAGGGGGCGACGGCTACACCTTC. Using reference TRBV11-3 and TRBJ1-2 for the parts outside the CDR3, the full variable domain is EAGVVQSPRYKIIEKKQPVAFWCNPISGHNTLYWYLQNLGQGPELLIRYENEEAVDDSQLPKDRFSAERLKGVDSTLKIQPAELGDSAVYLCASSLDGGGDGYTFGSGTRLTVV.